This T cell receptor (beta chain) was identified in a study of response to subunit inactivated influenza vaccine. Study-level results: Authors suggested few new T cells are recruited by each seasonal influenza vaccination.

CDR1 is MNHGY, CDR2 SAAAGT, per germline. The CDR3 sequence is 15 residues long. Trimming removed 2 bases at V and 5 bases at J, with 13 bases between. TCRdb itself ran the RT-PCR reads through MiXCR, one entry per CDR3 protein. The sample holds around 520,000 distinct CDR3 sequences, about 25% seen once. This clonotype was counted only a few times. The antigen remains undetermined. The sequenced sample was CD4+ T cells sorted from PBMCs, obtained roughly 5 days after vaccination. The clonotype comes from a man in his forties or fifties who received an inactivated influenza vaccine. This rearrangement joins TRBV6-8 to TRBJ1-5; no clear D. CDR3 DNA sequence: TGTGCCAGCAGTTACAGGCAGGCAGAGCATCAGCCCCAGCATTTT. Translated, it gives CASSYRQAEHQPQHF.